The clone carrying this T cell receptor beta chain has at least ten counts. Using RNA transcripts as the source, TCR beta CDR3 regions were amplified. HTBI primers drove first-round RT-PCR of the TCR CDR3. TCRdb fed the multiplex PCR reads into MiXCR, producing one record per CDR3 protein. The sample has 530,000 or so distinct CDR3 sequences, roughly 46% seen once. The germline gives CDR1 KGHDR, CDR2 SFDVKD. The CDR3 spans 16 residues. V gave up 4 bases and J gave up 2 bases; unmatched junction bases: 9. The sample belongs to a study of T cells in Graves' hyperthyroidism and ophthalmopathy. The origin of this receptor is a woman aged 18-29 years with Graves' hyperthyroidism. The sample was peripheral blood or thyroid tissue (not recorded which). J is TRBJ2-5 and V is TRBV24-1; 7 positions agree with TRBD2. CDR3 sequence (DNA): TGTGCCACCAGTGACCCCGGCGGGGGAGTTCAAGAGACCCAGTACTTC. It codes for CATSDPGGGVQETQYF.